The T cell receptor (beta chain) under discussion was sequenced for a study of blood T cell repertoires in COVID-19. Study-level information: Acute-phase and convalescent COVID-19 samples originated in the United States, Italy and Spain. From T cells, B-cell-depleted T cells, or PBMCs came the material, which was cDNA or gDNA.

Looked up from germline, CDR1 is SGHVS and CDR2 is FQNEAQ. The CDR3 consists of 15 residues. Trimming took off 8 bases at V and 7 bases at J, with 21 bases between the two ends. Authors' processing steps: Reference gene primer amplification gave nucleated cell count estimates. The repertoire was sequenced with immunoSEQ multiplex PCR; TCRdb's copy has only in-frame clones and lacks some. V and J calls and clone size are as listed in that table; D and trimming were resolved from the DNA. Seen here are 84,000 or so clones, roughly 78% observed once, and the top ten hold more than 1%. The rearrangement links TRBV7-8 to TRBJ1-3; D remains ambiguous. The sequenced sample consisted of peripheral blood. The origin of this receptor is a woman of 80 years or more with acute or convalescent COVID-19. The CDR3 is CASAQREAQGNTIYF. DNA of the CDR3: TGTGCCAGCGCCCAGCGGGAGGCCCAAGGGAACACCATATATTTT.